Listed here are 5 T cell receptor beta chains from one sample, sequenced in a study of blood T cell repertoires in COVID-19. Profiling relied on immunoSEQ multiplex PCR, and the TCRdb table lists in-frame clones only, not all of them. Of under 250,000 clones in the sample, 86% were seen once. Input material: peripheral blood. The receptors were gathered from a woman at least 80 years old with COVID-19, enrolled during active disease.

The rearrangement joins TRBV7-9 to TRBJ1-5; D might be TRBD1 (6 bases). Trimming removed 5 bases from V and 0 bases from J, with 14 bases in between. CDR1 is SEHNR and CDR2 is FQNEAQ in the germline V gene (reference sequence). The CDR3 extends over 16 amino acids. CDR3: CASSTGQPYSNQPQHF. For the CDR3, the DNA is TGTGCCAGCAGCACCGGACAGCCATATAGCAATCAGCCCCAGCATTTT.

This chain connects TRBV7-9 to TRBJ2-2; 8 bases are a match to TRBD1. The germline CDR1 and CDR2 sequences are SEHNR and FQNEAQ (reference sequence). The V gene end was trimmed by 3 bases and the J gene end by 4 bases; junction bases not matched to a gene: 4. The CDR3 loop spans 15 amino acids. CDR3 sequence (DNA): TGTGCCAGCAGCTTTGGCAGGGGGCCCACCGGGGAGCTGTTTTTT. As protein: CASSFGRGPTGELFF.

Regarding this clone: The identical CDR3 is also encoded by other nucleotide sequences in the sample. The chain combines TRBV2 with TRBJ1-5; the D gene is possibly TRBD1 (5 bases). The V gene's germline CDR1 is SNHLY and CDR2 FYNNEI. CDR3 size: 15 residues. V lost 4 bases and J 1 base, leaving 11 bases between the germline ends. This chain's CDR3 is CASSGTGGSNQPQHF. The CDR3 DNA reads as TGTGCCAGCAGTGGGACTGGGGGGAGCAATCAGCCCCAGCATTTT.

This chain uses TRBV6-5 with TRBJ1-5; 7 positions agree with TRBD1. CDR3 size: 14 residues. Germline V CDR1 and CDR2: MNHEY, SVGAGI. Trimming at V came to 6 bases and at J to 2 bases, leaving 4 bases not matched to a gene. The DNA for the CDR3 is TGTGCCAGCAGAGGAGGGGGCGGCAATCAGCCCCAGCATTTT. Protein product: CASRGGGGNQPQHF.

In this sample, this clone turned up once. The gene calls are TRBV29-1 and TRBJ2-5, with 7 bases fitting TRBD2. The J segment lost 4 bases and the V segment lost 5 bases, leaving 13 bases of the junction unmatched. The CDR3 consists of 15 residues. Germline CDR1 is SQVTM and CDR2 is ANQGSEA. For the CDR3, the DNA is TGCAGCGTTACTACGGGGTCCGGGGGGAGAGAGACCCAGTACTTC. It yields the protein CSVTTGSGGRETQYF. Looking up the rest from reference TRBV29-1 and TRBJ2-5 gives the full variable domain: SAVISQKPSRDICQRGTSLTIQCQVDSQVTMMFWYRQQPGQSLTLIATANQGSEATYESGFVIDKFPISRPNLTFSTLTVSNMSPEDSSIYLCSVTTGSGGRETQYFGPGTRLLVL.